This paragraph reports one TCR beta chain. The data derive from a study of blood T cell repertoires in COVID-19. On the study more broadly: Both acute and convalescent COVID-19 samples were obtained from the United States, Italy and Spain. The analysed material was cDNA or gDNA that came from T cells, B-cell-depleted T cells, or PBMCs.

Sequencing used immunoSEQ multiplex PCR; TCRdb keeps in-frame clones, though not all of them. The table shows 30,000 to 40,000 clones, with over 90% occurring only once. Germline loops: CDR1 SGHRS, CDR2 YFSETQ. The CDR3 consists of 15 residues. V dropped 4 bases and J dropped 2; count of bases not matched to a gene: 5. The receptor comes from a human donor in a cohort sampled during active COVID-19. This chain connects TRBV5-1 to TRBJ2-7; the match to TRBD2 covers 11 bases. Sequencing used peripheral blood. CDR3 amino acids: CASSVTSGTTYEQYF. The CDR3 nucleotides are TGCGCCAGCAGCGTGACTAGCGGGACGACCTACGAGCAGTACTTC.